A single sample gave rise to the 9 T cell receptor beta chains below, sequenced in a study of beta chain features in type 1 diabetes. Investigators reverse transcribed all isolated RNA, so they sequenced expressed TCRB transcripts. Method: immunoSEQ multiplex PCR; TCRdb's copy keeps in-frame clones and lacks some. The sample gives hundreds of thousands of clones, about 29% of which show up once; about 0.065% is in the top ten. The sample consisted of naive CD4+ T cells from blood. These receptors were taken from a man aged 18 to 29 in good health.

This clone was seen a single time. The chain carries TRBV5-1 and TRBJ2-7, with 13 bases lining up with TRBD2. The CDR3 extends over 14 amino acids. In germline, CDR1 is SGHRS, CDR2 YFSETQ. The ends lost 2 bases at V and 6 bases at J; junction bases unmatched: 2. CDR3 protein: CASSFGLAGVEQYF. As DNA, the CDR3 is TGCGCCAGCAGCTTCGGACTAGCGGGAGTCGAGCAGTACTTC.

A few counts support this clone. The rearrangement links TRBV29-1 to TRBJ1-1, with D uncertain. CDR1 is SQVTM and CDR2 is ANQGSEA in the germline V gene. CDR3 length: 14 residues. V was pared by 2 bases and J by 1 base, with 11 bases between. The CDR3 reads CSVEPLHGNTEAFF. CDR3 DNA: TGCAGCGTTGAACCCTTACACGGGAACACTGAAGCTTTCTTT.

The chain couples TRBV5-4 to TRBJ2-7, with 8 bases that match TRBD2. Trimming at V came to 0 bases and at J to 3 bases, leaving 2 bases not matched to a gene. The CDR3 runs to 14 residues. Germline loops: CDR1 SGHNT, CDR2 YYREEE (reference sequence). The CDR3 bases are TGTGCCAGCAGCTTGGAGCTAGCGGGCTACGAGCAGTACTTC. This encodes CASSLELAGYEQYF.

The gene calls are TRBV23-1 and TRBJ2-1; 10 positions agree with TRBD1. TRBV23-1 is known as an ORF, though its function is uncertain. J gave up 3 bases and V 1 base, and 6 bases lay outside the gene matches. There are 17 residues in the CDR3. The chain's CDR3 is CASSQLSTGGYYNEQFF. CDR3 DNA: TGCGCCAGCAGTCAATTGTCGACAGGGGGCTACTACAATGAGCAGTTCTTC.

This chain connects TRBV6-1 to TRBJ1-5; D is perhaps TRBD1 (6 bases). V was trimmed by 4 bases and J by 3 bases, leaving 10 bases between them. The length of the CDR3 is 14 residues. The germline gives CDR1 MNHNS, CDR2 SASEGT. DNA of the CDR3: TGTGCCAGCAGTGTTCGACAGGACAATCAGCCCCAGCATTTT. This encodes CASSVRQDNQPQHF.

The rearrangement uses TRBV2 and TRBJ2-1; D is ambiguous. The V end lost 5 bases, the J end lost 9 bases, and 8 bases lay between the germline ends. The germline CDR1 and CDR2 sequences are SNHLY and FYNNEI. The CDR3 has 11 amino acids. The CDR3: CASSTRIEQFF. CDR3 coding DNA: TGTGCCAGCAGTACCAGGATTGAGCAGTTCTTC.

The V gene is TRBV10-3, the J gene TRBJ2-7; 8 nucleotides line up with TRBD1. V trimming: 7 bases; J trimming: 5 bases; junction bases outside the gene matches: 10. The CDR3 is made up of 14 amino acids. The germline V gene encodes CDR1 ENHRY and CDR2 SYGVKD. The CDR3 DNA sequence: TGTGCCATCACCCAGGACAGGGTTAGCCACGAGCAGTACTTC. Encoded protein: CAITQDRVSHEQYF.

This clone was seen only a few times. CDR3 sequence (DNA): TGCGCCAGCAGTTTTGGACTAGCGGGAAGGGATGAGCAGTTCTTC. Protein: CASSFGLAGRDEQFF. The V gene is TRBV5-1, the J gene TRBJ2-1, with TRBD2 matching 12 bases. In germline, CDR1 is SGHRS, CDR2 YFSETQ. V was pared by 5 bases and J by 8 bases, with 8 bases of the junction left unmatched. The CDR3 contains 15 residues.

The chain recombines TRBV9 with TRBJ1-2; D is perhaps TRBD1 (5 bases). The CDR3 has 15 residues. Trimming shortened V by 0 bases and J by 8 bases, and 17 bases separated the two germline ends. Per germline, CDR1 SGDLS and CDR2 YYNGEE. The DNA for the CDR3 is TGTGCCAGCAGCGTAGAGTGGACACGGGGAGACGGCTACACCTTC. This sequence encodes CASSVEWTRGDGYTF.